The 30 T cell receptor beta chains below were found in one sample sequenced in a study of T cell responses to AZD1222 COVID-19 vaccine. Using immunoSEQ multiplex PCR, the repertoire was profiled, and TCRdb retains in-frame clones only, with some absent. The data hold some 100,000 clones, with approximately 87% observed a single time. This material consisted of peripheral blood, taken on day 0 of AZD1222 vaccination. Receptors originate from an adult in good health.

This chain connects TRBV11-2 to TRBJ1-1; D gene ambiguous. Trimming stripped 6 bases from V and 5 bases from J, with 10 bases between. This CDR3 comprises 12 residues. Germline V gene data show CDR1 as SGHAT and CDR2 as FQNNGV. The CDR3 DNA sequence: TGTGCCAGCAGTCATACTTGGACTGAAGCTTTCTTT. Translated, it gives CASSHTWTEAFF.

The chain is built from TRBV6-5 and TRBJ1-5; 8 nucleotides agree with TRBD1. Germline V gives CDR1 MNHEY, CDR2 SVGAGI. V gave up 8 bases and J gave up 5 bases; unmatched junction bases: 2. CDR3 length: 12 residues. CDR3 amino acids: CASAGGDQPQHF. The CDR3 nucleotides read TGTGCCAGCGCAGGGGGCGATCAGCCCCAGCATTTT.

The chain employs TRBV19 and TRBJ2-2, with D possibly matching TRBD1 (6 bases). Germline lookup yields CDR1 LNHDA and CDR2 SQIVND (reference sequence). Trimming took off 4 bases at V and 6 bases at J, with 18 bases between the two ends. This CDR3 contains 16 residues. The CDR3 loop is CASSRNENRVAGELFF. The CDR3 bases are TGTGCCAGTAGTAGAAATGAAAACAGGGTGGCCGGGGAGCTGTTTTTT.

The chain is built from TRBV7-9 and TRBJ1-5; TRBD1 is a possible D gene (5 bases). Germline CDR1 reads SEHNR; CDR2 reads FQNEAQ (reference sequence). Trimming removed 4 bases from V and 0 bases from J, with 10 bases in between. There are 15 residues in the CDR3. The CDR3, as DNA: TGTGCCAGCAGCTCGCAGGGAAGTAGCAATCAGCCCCAGCATTTT. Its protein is CASSSQGSSNQPQHF. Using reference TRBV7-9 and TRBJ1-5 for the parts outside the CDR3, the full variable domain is DTGVSQNPRHKITKRGQNVTFRCDPISEHNRLYWYRQTLGQGPEFLTYFQNEAQLEKSRLLSDRFSAERPKGSFSTLEIQRTEQGDSAMYLCASSSQGSSNQPQHFGDGTRLSIL.

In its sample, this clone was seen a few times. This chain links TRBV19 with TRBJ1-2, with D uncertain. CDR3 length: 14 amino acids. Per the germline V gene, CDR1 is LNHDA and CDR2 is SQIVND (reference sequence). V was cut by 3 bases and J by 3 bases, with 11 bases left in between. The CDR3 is CASSMGGLDYGYTF. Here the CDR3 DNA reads TGTGCCAGTAGTATGGGCGGACTTGACTATGGCTACACCTTC.

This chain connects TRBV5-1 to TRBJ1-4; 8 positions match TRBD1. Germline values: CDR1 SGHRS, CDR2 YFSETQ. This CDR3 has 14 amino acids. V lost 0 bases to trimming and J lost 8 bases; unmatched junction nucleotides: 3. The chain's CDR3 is CASSLAGQGEKLFF. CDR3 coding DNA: TGCGCCAGCAGCTTGGCCGGACAGGGCGAAAAACTGTTTTTT.

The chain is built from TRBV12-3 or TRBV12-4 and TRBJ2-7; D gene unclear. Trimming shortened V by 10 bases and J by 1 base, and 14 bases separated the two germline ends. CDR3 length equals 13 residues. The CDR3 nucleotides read TGTGCCACCCTCCGAGGCCCTTCCTACGAGCAGTACTTC. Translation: CATLRGPSYEQYF.

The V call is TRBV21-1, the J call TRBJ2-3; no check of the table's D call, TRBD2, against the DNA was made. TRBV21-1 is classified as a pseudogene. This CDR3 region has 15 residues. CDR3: CASSKEGLATDTQYF. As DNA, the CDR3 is TGTGCCAGCAGCAAAGAAGGACTAGCGACAGATACGCAGTATTTT.

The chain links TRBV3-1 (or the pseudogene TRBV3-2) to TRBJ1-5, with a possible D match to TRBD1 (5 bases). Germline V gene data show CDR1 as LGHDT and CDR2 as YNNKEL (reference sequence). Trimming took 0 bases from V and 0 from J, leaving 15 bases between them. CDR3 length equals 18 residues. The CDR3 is CASSQERPGLNSNQPQHF. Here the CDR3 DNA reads TGTGCCAGCAGCCAAGAAAGACCGGGGCTCAATAGCAATCAGCCCCAGCATTTT.

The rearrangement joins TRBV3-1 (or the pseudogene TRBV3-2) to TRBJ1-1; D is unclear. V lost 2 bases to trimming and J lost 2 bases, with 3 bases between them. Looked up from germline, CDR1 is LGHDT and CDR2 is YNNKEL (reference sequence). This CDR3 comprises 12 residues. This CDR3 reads CASSQPNTEAFF. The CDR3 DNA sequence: TGTGCCAGCAGCCAACCAAACACTGAAGCTTTCTTT.

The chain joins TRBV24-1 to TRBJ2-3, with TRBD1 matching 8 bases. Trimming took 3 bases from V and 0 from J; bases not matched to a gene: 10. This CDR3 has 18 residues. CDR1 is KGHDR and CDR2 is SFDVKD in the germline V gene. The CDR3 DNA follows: TGTGCCACCAGTGATCAATATGGACAGGGACCAAGCACAGATACGCAGTATTTT. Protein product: CATSDQYGQGPSTDTQYF.

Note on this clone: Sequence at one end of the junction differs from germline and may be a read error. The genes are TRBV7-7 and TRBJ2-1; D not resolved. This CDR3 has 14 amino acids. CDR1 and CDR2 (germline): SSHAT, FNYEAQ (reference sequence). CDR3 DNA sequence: TGTGCTAGCAGCCCGATGACGAGAAACAATGAGCAGTTCTTC. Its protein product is CASSPMTRNNEQFF.

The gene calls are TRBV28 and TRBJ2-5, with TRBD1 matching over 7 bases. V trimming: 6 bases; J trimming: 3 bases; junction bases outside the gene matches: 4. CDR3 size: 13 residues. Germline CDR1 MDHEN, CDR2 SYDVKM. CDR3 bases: TGTGCCAGCAGGACCGGGACAGAAGAGACCCAGTACTTC. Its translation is CASRTGTEETQYF.

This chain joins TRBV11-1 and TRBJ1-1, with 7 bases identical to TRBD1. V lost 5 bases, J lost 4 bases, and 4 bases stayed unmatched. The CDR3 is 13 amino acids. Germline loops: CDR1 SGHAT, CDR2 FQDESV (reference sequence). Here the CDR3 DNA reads TGTGCCAGCAGCAAAAGACAGGGCACTGAAGCTTTCTTT. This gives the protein CASSKRQGTEAFF. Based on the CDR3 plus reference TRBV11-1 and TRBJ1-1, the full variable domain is EAEVAQSPRYKITEKSQAVAFWCDPISGHATLYWYRQILGQGPELLVQFQDESVVDDSQLPKDRFSAERLKGVDSTLKIQPAELGDSAMYLCASSKRQGTEAFFGQGTRLTVV.

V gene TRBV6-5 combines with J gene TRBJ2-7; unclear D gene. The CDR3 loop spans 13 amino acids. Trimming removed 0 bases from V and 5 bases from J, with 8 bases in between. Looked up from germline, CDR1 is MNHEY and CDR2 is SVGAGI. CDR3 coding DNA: TGTGCCAGCAGTTACTCTTGGGTTGACGAGCAGTACTTC. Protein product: CASSYSWVDEQYF.

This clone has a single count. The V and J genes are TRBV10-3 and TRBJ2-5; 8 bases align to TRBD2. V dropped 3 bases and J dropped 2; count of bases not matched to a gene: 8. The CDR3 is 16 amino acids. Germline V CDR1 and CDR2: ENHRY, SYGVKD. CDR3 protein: CAISEGPGGPQETQYF. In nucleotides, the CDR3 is TGTGCCATCAGTGAAGGTCCGGGAGGGCCTCAAGAGACCCAGTACTTC.

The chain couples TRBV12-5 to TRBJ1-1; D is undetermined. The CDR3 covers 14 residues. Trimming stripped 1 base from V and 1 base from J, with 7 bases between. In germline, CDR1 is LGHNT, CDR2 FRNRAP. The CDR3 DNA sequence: TGTGCTAGTGGTTTGGGGACGGGGAACACTGAAGCTTTCTTT. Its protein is CASGLGTGNTEAFF.

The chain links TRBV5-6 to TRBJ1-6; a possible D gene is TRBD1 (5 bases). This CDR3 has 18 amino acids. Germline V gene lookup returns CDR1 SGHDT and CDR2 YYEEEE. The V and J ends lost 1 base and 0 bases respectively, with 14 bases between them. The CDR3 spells CASSLSRVGSSYNSPLHF. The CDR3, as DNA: TGTGCCAGCAGCTTGTCCAGGGTAGGGAGCTCCTATAATTCACCCCTCCACTTT. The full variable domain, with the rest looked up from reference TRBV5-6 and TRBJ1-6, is DAGVTQSPTHLIKTRGQQVTLRCSPKSGHDTVSWYQQALGQGPQFIFQYYEEEERQRGNFPDRFSGHQFPNYSSELNVNALLLGDSALYLCASSLSRVGSSYNSPLHFGNGTRLTVT.

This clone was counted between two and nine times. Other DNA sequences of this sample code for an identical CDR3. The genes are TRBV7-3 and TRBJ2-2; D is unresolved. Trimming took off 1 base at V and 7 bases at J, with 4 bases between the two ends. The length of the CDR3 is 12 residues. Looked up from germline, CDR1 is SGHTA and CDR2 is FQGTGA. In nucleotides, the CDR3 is TGTGCCAGCAGCTTAAGTGGCGGGGAGCTGTTTTTT. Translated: CASSLSGGELFF.

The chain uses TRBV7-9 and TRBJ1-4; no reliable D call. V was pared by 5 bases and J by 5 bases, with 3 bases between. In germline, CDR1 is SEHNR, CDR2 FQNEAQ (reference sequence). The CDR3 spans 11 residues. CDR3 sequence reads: CASSRNEKLFF. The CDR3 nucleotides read TGTGCCAGCAGCCGAAATGAAAAACTGTTTTTT.

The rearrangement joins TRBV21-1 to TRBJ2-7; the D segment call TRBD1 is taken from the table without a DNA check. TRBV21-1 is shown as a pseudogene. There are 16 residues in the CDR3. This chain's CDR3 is CASSTPTYRGGYEQYF. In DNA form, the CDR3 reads TGTGCCAGCAGCACCCCTACCTACAGGGGGGGCTACGAGCAGTACTTC.

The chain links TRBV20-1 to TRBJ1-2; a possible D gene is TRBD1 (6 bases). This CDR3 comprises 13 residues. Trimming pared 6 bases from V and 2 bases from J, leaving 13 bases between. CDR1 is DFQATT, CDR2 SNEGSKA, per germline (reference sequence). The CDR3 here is CSASTQGNYGYTF. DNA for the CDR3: TGCAGTGCAAGTACTCAGGGGAACTATGGCTACACCTTC.

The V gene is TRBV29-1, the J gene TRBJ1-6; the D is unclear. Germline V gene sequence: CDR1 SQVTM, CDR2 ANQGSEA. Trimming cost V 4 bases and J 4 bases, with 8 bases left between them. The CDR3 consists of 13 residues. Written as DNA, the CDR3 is TGCAGCGTTGGGTGGGGTTATAATTCACCCCTCCACTTT. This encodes CSVGWGYNSPLHF.

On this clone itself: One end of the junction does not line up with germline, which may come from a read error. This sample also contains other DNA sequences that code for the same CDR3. This CDR3 reads CASSVSHQGAVTGELFF. DNA of the CDR3: TGTGCTAGCAGCGTAAGTCATCAGGGTGCGGTCACCGGGGAGCTGTTTTTT. V and J are TRBV9 and TRBJ2-2; possibly TRBD1 for D (5 bases). Germline-derived CDR1 and CDR2 are SGDLS and YYNGEE. The CDR3 loop spans 17 amino acids.

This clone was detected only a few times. CDR3 sequence reads: CASSEQGWYGYTF. The CDR3 DNA sequence: TGTGCCAGCAGTGAGCAGGGTTGGTACGGCTACACCTTC. This chain joins TRBV6-1 and TRBJ1-2; tentatively, D is TRBD1 (5 bases). Trimming pared 3 bases from V and 8 bases from J, leaving 13 bases between. Germline CDR1 and CDR2: MNHNS and SASEGT. CDR3 length equals 13 residues.

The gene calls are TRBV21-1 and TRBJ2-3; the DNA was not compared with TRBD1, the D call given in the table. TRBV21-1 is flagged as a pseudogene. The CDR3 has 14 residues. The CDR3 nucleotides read TGTGCCAGCAGCCAAAAGGGACATCAGGGGATTTTGGGTTTT. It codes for CASSQKGHQGILGF.

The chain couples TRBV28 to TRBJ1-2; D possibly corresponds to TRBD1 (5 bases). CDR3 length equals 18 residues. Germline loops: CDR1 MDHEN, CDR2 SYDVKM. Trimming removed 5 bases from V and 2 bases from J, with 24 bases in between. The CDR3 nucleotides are TGTGCCAGCAGTAATAGGGCCGGGGACCAATCTGGGAACTATGGCTACACCTTC. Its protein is CASSNRAGDQSGNYGYTF.

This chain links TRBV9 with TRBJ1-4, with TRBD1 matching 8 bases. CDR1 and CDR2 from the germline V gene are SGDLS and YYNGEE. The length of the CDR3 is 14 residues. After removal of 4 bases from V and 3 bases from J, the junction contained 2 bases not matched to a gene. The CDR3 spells CASSRQGSNEKLFF. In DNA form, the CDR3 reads TGTGCCAGCAGCCGACAGGGGTCTAATGAAAAACTGTTTTTT.

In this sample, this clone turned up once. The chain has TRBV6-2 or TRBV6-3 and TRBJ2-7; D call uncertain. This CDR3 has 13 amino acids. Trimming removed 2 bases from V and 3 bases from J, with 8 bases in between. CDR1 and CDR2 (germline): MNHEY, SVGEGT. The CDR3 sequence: CASSYGSFYEQYF. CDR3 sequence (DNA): TGTGCCAGCAGTTACGGTAGCTTCTACGAGCAGTACTTC.

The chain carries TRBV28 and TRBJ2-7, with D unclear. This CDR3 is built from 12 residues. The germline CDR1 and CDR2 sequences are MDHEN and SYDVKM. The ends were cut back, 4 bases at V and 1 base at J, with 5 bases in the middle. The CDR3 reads CASSSQSYEQYF. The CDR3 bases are TGTGCCAGCAGTTCACAGTCCTACGAGCAGTACTTC. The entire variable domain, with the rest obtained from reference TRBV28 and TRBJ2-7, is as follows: DVKVTQSSRYLVKRTGEKVFLECVQDMDHENMFWYRQDPGLGLRLIYFSYDVKMKEKGDIPEGYSVSREKKERFSLILESASTNQTSMYLCASSSQSYEQYFGPGTRLTVT.